The rows below give T cell receptor beta chains drawn from one sample of a study of cytomegalovirus exposure and HLA in healthy donors. Assay: immunoSEQ multiplex PCR; the TCRdb copy retains only in-frame clones and omits some. The sample has around 94,000 clones, approximately 80% seen once. Sequencing used PBMCs. Every receptor here comes from a male donor in good health and CMV-seropositive. Each CDR3 is given with its conserved first and last residue. D genes are given only for firm matches. Rows give clone size only sometimes, using once, few, many, or a class for an expanded clone.

j_gene	v_gene	abundance	d_gene	CDR3nt	CDR3aa
TRBJ2-1	TRBV7-7	-	TRBD2	TGTGCCAGCAGCTTAGATCCAGCGGGAGTCGGGAATGAGCAGTTCTTC	CASSLDPAGVGNEQFF
TRBJ1-2	TRBV6-5	-	TRBD1	TGTGCCAGCAGTTCCCCGACAGGGGGGGACGGCTACACCTTC	CASSSPTGGDGYTF
TRBJ2-2	TRBV6-1	-	TRBD2	TGTGCCAGCAGTGAACCGGGGGAGGGCACCGGGGAGCTGTTTTTT	CASSEPGEGTGELFF
TRBJ1-2	TRBV2	few	-	TGTGCCAGCAGACCCGCAATTGGGGGGTATGGCTACACCTTC	CASRPAIGGYGYTF
TRBJ1-6	TRBV19	-	-	TGTGCCAGTAGTATCCTCGCTACGGGTGATTCACCCCTCCACTTT	CASSILATGDSPLHF
TRBJ2-7	TRBV27	-	TRBD2	TGTGCCAGCAGTTTGAAGGCTAGCGGGAGGGCCATATACGAGCAGTACTTC	CASSLKASGRAIYEQYF
TRBJ1-1	TRBV12-5	-	-	TGTGCTAGTGGTTTGGAGGAGGGTTGGGTCACTGAAGCTTTCTTT	CASGLEEGWVTEAFF
TRBJ2-7	TRBV5-1	-	TRBD2	TGCGCCAGCAGCTTGGGACTAGCGGGCATCTACGAGCAGTACTTC	CASSLGLAGIYEQYF
TRBJ1-1	TRBV25-1	-	TRBD1	TGTGCCAGCAGTGGACAGGGAAACACTGAAGCTTTCTTT	CASSGQGNTEAFF
TRBJ1-2	TRBV15	-	TRBD1	TGTGCCACCAGCAGAGCTCAACAGGGGGGAAACTATGGCTACACCTTC	CATSRAQQGGNYGYTF
TRBJ2-4	TRBV28	-	TRBD2	TGTGCCAGCAGTCAAGGGACTAAACAAAACATTCAGTACTTC	CASSQGTKQNIQYF
TRBJ2-7	TRBV11-2	-	-	TGTGCCAGCAGCCTCGACAATCCCTCCTACGAGCAGTACTTC	CASSLDNPSYEQYF
TRBJ2-3	TRBV15	once	TRBD1	TGTGCCACCAGCAGGCGACAGGGTAGCACAGATACGCAGTATTTT	CATSRRQGSTDTQYF
TRBJ1-1	TRBV9	-	TRBD1	TGTGCCAGCAGCCCCCTGACAGGGCTGGTTACCACTGAAGCTTTCTTT	CASSPLTGLVTTEAFF
TRBJ2-1	TRBV4-1	-	TRBD2	TGCGCCAGCAGTCTCACCGCCGCGGGAGGGCCAGGTGGTGAGCAGTTCTTC	CASSLTAAGGPGGEQFF
TRBJ2-1	TRBV18	few	TRBD2	TGTGCCAGCTCAGCCATACTAGCGGGAGGCAATGAGCAGTTCTTC	CASSAILAGGNEQFF
TRBJ1-1	TRBV5-1	-	TRBD1	TGCGCCAGCAGCTCCCCTCCGGGACAGGGGAACACTGAAGCTTTCTTT	CASSSPPGQGNTEAFF
TRBJ2-1	TRBV5-1	-	-	TGCGCCAGCAGCTTAGGAACGGACAGTTACAATGAGCAGTTCTTC	CASSLGTDSYNEQFF
TRBJ2-7	TRBV29-1	-	TRBD2	TGCAGCGTTGCCAAAAGCGGGAGCTCCTACGAGCAGTACTTC	CSVAKSGSSYEQYF
TRBJ2-7	TRBV4-3	-	-	TGCGCCAGCAGCCAAGATCGAGATCGTGGGGGCTATTCCTACGAGCAGTACTTC	CASSQDRDRGGYSYEQYF
TRBJ2-1	TRBV29-1	few	TRBD2	TGCAGCGTTGACGGGCTAGCGGGAGGGAATGAGCAGTTCTTC	CSVDGLAGGNEQFF
TRBJ2-7	TRBV28	-	TRBD2	TGTGCCAGCAGTTTAGTGAGCGGGAGGGCCTACGAGCAGTACTTC	CASSLVSGRAYEQYF
TRBJ2-1	TRBV11-2	-	TRBD2	TGTGCCAGCAGCTCCCCCCGTGGGGGGGAGCGGCAGTTCTTC	CASSSPRGGERQFF
TRBJ1-2	TRBV6-5	-	TRBD1	TGTGCCAGCAGTACCCTGGACAGGGAGTTCTATGGCTACACCTTC	CASSTLDREFYGYTF
TRBJ2-1	TRBV7-9	-	-	TGTTCCAGCAGCTCCCAAGGGGGCGGGAGGCACAATGAGCAGTTCTTC	CSSSSQGGGRHNEQFF
TRBJ1-5	TRBV18	once	TRBD1	TGTGCCAGCTCAGCGGAACAGGGGGCAAATCAGCCCCAGCATTTT	CASSAEQGANQPQHF
TRBJ2-2	TRBV29-1	-	-	TGCAGCGTACGCCAGGGTTCGGGGGAGCTGTTTTTT	CSVRQGSGELFF
TRBJ1-5	TRBV6-6	few	-	TGTGCCAGCAGTTACTCGGGGGGGAGCAATCAGCCCCAGCATTTT	CASSYSGGSNQPQHF
TRBJ2-1	TRBV5-1	-	TRBD2	TGCGCCAGCAGCTTGGTTCTAGCGGGCCGCAATGAGCAGTTCTTC	CASSLVLAGRNEQFF
TRBJ2-3	TRBV28	-	-	TGTGCCAGCAGGCCCGGGACTAGCACAGATACGCAGTATTTT	CASRPGTSTDTQYF
TRBJ2-3	TRBV4-1	-	TRBD2	TGCGCCAGCAGCACCCGGACTAGCGGCAAATCCGATACGCAGTATTTT	CASSTRTSGKSDTQYF
TRBJ2-3	TRBV6-4	-	TRBD2	TGTGCCAGCAGTGTTCGAGCGGGAGGTGGTACAGATACGCAGTATTTT	CASSVRAGGGTDTQYF
TRBJ2-1	TRBV7-9	-	-	TGTGCCAGCAGCCAAGACTTGAGCTCCTACAATGAGCAGTTCTTC	CASSQDLSSYNEQFF
TRBJ1-5	TRBV6-6	-	-	TGTGCCAGCAGTTACTCTGGGCAGAACAATCAGCCCCAGCATTTT	CASSYSGQNNQPQHF
TRBJ2-1	TRBV28	-	TRBD1	TGTGCCAGCAGAGGGACAGGGAGTGAGCAGTTCTTC	CASRGTGSEQFF
TRBJ2-5	TRBV19	-	-	TGTGCCAGTACTAAAGAGACCCAGTACTTC	CASTKETQYF
TRBJ1-4	TRBV14	large	-	TGTGCCAGCAGCCAACGCCGTGGGGGAAGGGGGGAAAAACTGTTTTTT	CASSQRRGGRGEKLFF
TRBJ2-7	TRBV18	-	-	TGTGCCAGCTCACCACGTGACAACTCCTACGAGCAGTACTTC	CASSPRDNSYEQYF
TRBJ2-3	TRBV10-2	-	-	TGCGCCAGCAGAGGAGACAGAGATACGCAGTATTTT	CASRGDRDTQYF
TRBJ2-5	TRBV7-9	-	TRBD2	TGTTCCAGCAGCGATGTTACTAGCGGGAAAATCCAAGAGACCCAGTACTTC	CSSSDVTSGKIQETQYF
TRBJ2-1	TRBV5-1	-	TRBD2	TGCGCCAGCACCATCGCTAGCGGATCTCCCTACAATGAGCAGTTCTTC	CASTIASGSPYNEQFF
TRBJ2-1	TRBV29-1	once	TRBD2	TGCAGCGTTGAAGAGACTAGCGGGAGTTTCTCCTACAATGAGCAGTTCTTC	CSVEETSGSFSYNEQFF
TRBJ1-1	TRBV9	-	TRBD1	TGTGCCAGCAGCGCTCTGCCTGACAGGGGGCCTGTGAACACTGAAGCTTTCTTT	CASSALPDRGPVNTEAFF
TRBJ1-1	TRBV4-2	-	TRBD1	TGTGCCAGCAGCCAAGAGGGGACAGGGGGTTATGAAGCTTTCTTT	CASSQEGTGGYEAFF
TRBJ2-3	TRBV5-1	-	TRBD1	TGCGCCAGCAGCCCCGACGGGGACAGAAGCACAGATACGCAGTATTTT	CASSPDGDRSTDTQYF
TRBJ1-2	TRBV14	once	-	TGTGCCAGCAGCCAAGATCAGGGGACCTATGGCTACACCTTC	CASSQDQGTYGYTF
TRBJ2-6	TRBV28	-	TRBD2	TGTGCCAGCAGCCCGCGCTCGGGAGGGGCCAACGGCCTGACTTTC	CASSPRSGGANGLTF
TRBJ2-7	TRBV2	few	-	TGTGCCAGCAGTGACGGGGGCTACGAGCAGTACTTC	CASSDGGYEQYF
TRBJ2-5	TRBV29-1	-	-	TGCAGCGTTGGACCCCCCACAGGGATCGGCCAAGAGACCCAGTACTTC	CSVGPPTGIGQETQYF
TRBJ2-1	TRBV9	-	TRBD2	TGTGCCAGCAGCGTACTAGCGGATTCGTACAATGAGCAGTTCTTC	CASSVLADSYNEQFF
TRBJ1-5	TRBV4-3	-	-	TGCGCCAGCAGCCAAGATGGGAGGCAGCCCCAGCATTTT	CASSQDGRQPQHF
TRBJ2-1	TRBV2	-	-	TGTGCCAGCAGTGAAGGGCTGAGGAACAATGAGCAGTTCTTC	CASSEGLRNNEQFF